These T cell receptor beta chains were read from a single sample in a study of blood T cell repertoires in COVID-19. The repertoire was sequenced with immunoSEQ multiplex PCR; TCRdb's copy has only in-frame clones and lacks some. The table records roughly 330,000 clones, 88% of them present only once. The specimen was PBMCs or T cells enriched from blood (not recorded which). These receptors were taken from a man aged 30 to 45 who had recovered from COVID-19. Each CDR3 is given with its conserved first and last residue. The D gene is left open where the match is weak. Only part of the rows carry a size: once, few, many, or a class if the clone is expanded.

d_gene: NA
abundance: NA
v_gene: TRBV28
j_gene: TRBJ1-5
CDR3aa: CASSPWRGISNQPQHF
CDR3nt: TGTGCCAGCAGTCCCTGGAGGGGAATTAGCAATCAGCCCCAGCATTTT

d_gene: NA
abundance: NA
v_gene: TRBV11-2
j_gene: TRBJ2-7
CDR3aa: CAPTCGTKRGDEQYF
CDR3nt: TGTGCCCCGACCTGCGGGACGAAGAGAGGCGACGAGCAGTACTTC

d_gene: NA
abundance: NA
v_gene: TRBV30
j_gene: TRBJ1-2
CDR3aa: CAWSVNGYTF
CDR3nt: TGTGCCTGGAGCGTAAATGGCTACACCTTC

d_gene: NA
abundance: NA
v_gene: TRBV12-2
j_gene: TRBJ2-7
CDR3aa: CASRLADDRGQSSFSSYEQYF
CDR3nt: TGTGCAAGTCGCTTAGCCGACGACCGGGGACAGTCTTCCTTTAGCTCCTACGAGCAGTACTTC

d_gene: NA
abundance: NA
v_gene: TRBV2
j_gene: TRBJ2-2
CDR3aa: CASSLGANTGELFF
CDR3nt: TGTGCCAGCAGTCTAGGGGCGAACACCGGGGAGCTGTTTTTT

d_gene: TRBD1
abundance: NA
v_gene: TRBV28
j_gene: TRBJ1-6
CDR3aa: CASSPLDREESPLHF
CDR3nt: TGTGCCAGCAGTCCCCTGGACAGGGAGGAATCACCCCTCCACTTT

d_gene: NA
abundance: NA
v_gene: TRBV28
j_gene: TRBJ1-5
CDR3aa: CATGGFNQPQHF
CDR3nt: TGTGCCACGGGGGGCTTCAATCAGCCCCAGCATTTT

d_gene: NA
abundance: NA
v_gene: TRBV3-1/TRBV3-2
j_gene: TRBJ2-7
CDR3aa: CASSQGRGLDEQYF
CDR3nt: TGTGCCAGCAGCCAAGGGAGAGGTTTGGACGAGCAGTACTTC

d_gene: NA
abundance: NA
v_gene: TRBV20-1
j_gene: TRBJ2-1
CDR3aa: CSASLYNEQFF
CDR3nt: TGCAGTGCTAGTCTTTACAATGAGCAGTTCTTC

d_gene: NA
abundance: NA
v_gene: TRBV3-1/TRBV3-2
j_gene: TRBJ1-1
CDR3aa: CASSAQRNTEAFF
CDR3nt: TGTGCCAGCAGCGCACAGAGGAACACTGAAGCTTTCTTT

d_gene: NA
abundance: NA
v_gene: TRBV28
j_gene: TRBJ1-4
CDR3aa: CASSSGVNEKLFF
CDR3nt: TGTGCCAGCAGTTCGGGGGTTAATGAAAAACTGTTTTTT

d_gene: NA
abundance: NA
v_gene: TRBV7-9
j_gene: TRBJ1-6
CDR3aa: CASSLADSNSPLHF
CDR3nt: TGTGCCAGCAGCTTAGCGGACTCTAATTCACCCCTCCACTTT

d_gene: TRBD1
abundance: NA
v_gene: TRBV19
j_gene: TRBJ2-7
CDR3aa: CASAQFPPGQGADEQYF
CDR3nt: TGTGCCAGTGCACAATTCCCTCCGGGACAGGGGGCCGACGAGCAGTACTTC

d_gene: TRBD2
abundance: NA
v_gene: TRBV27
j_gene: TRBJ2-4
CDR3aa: CASSQFVTSGGIAKNIQYF
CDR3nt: TGTGCCAGCAGTCAGTTTGTAACTAGCGGGGGTATAGCCAAAAACATTCAGTACTTC

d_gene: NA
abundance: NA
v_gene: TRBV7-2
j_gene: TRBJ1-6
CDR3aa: CASSLAGLTNSPLHF
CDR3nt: TGTGCCAGCAGCTTAGCGGGCTTGACTAATTCACCCCTCCACTTT

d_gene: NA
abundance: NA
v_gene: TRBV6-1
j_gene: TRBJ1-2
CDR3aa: CASSEGQGTYGYTF
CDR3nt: TGTGCCAGCAGTGAAGGGCAGGGGACCTATGGCTACACCTTC

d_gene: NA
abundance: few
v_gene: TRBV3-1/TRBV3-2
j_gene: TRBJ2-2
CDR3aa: CASSPPTQRANTGELFF
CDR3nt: TGTGCCAGCAGCCCACCAACCCAGCGGGCCAACACCGGGGAGCTGTTTTTT

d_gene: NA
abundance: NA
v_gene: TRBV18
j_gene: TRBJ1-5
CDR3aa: CASSPYPRLGNDQPQHF
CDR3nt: TGTGCCAGCTCACCTTACCCCAGGCTCGGTAACGATCAGCCCCAGCATTTT

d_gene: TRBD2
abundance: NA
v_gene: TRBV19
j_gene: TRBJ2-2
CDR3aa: CASSKLAGGNTGELFF
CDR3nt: TGTGCCAGTAGTAAATTAGCGGGGGGCAACACCGGGGAGCTGTTTTTT

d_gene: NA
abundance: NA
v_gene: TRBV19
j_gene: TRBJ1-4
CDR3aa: CANTCLRGPNEKLFF
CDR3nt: TGTGCCAACACGTGCCTCAGGGGACCCAATGAAAAACTGTTTTTT

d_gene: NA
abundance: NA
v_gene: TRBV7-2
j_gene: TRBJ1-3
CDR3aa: CASSTGPNGNTIYF
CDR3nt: TGTGCCAGCAGCACAGGTCCTAATGGAAACACCATATATTTT

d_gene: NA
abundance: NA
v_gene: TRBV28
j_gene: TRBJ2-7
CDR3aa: CATTGPFSYEQYF
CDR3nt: TGTGCCACTACAGGTCCATTTTCCTACGAGCAGTACTTC

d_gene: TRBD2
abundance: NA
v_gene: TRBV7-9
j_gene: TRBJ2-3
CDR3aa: CASSLWTSGASTDTQYF
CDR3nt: TGTGCCAGCAGCTTATGGACTAGCGGGGCCAGCACAGATACGCAGTATTTT

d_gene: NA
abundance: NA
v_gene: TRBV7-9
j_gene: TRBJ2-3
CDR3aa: CASSLLGVSTDTQYF
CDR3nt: TGTGCCAGCAGCTTACTCGGGGTTAGCACAGATACGCAGTATTTT

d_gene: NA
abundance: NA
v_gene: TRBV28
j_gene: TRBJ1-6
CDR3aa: CASSHLTREPGNHF
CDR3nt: TGTGCCAGCAGTCACCTAACCCGGGAGCCGGGGAACCACTTT

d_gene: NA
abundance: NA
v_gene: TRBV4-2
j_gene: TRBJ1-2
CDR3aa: CASSQDAREGGYTF
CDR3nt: TGTGCCAGCAGCCAAGATGCCAGGGAAGGAGGCTACACCTTC

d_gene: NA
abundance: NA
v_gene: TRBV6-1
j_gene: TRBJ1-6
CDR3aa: CASSERAESSYNSPLHF
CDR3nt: TGTGCCAGCAGTGAAAGAGCGGAGAGCTCCTATAATTCACCCCTCCACTTT

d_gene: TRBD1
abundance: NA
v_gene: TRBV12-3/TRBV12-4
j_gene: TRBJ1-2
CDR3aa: CASSFDRGLGYTF
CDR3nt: TGTGCCAGCAGTTTCGACAGGGGGCTTGGCTACACCTTC

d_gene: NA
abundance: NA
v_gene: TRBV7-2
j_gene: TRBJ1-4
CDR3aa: CASSLGQTATNEKLFF
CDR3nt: TGTGCCAGCAGCCTAGGACAGACTGCAACTAATGAAAAACTGTTTTTT

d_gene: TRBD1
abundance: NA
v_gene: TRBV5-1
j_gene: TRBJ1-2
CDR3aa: CASSSTGGRLVF
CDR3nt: TGCGCCAGCAGCTCGACAGGGGGACGGCTGGTCTTC

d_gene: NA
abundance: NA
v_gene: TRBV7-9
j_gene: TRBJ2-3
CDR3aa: CASSYRVSDTQYF
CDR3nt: TGTGCCAGCAGCTACAGGGTTTCAGATACGCAGTATTTT

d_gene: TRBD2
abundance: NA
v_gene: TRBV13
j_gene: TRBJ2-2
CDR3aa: CASSLLAGKDTGELFF
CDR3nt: TGTGCCAGCAGCTTATTAGCGGGGAAAGACACCGGGGAGCTGTTTTTT

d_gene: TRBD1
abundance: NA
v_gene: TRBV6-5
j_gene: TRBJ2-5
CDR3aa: CASSPGQGRTETQYF
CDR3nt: TGTGCCAGCAGTCCGGGACAGGGGCGAACAGAGACCCAGTACTTC

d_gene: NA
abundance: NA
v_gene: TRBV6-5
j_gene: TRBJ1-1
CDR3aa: CASSYLGRENTEAFF
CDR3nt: TGTGCCAGCAGTTATTTGGGCAGGGAGAACACTGAAGCTTTCTTT

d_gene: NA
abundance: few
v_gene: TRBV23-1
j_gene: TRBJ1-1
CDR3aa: CASSQSRKNTEAFF
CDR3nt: TGCGCCAGCAGTCAATCCCGTAAGAACACTGAAGCTTTCTTT

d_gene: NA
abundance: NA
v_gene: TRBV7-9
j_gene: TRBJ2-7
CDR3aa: CASSLDVTPYEQYF
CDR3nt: TGTGCCAGCAGCTTAGACGTTACTCCCTACGAGCAGTACTTC

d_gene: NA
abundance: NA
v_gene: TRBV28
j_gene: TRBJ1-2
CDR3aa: CASSFRSRGSRYGYTF
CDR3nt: TGTGCCAGCAGTTTTCGGTCCCGGGGGTCTCGCTATGGCTACACCTTC

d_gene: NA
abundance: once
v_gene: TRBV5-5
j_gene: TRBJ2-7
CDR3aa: CASSQNPRAEQYF
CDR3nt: TGTGCCAGCAGCCAAAACCCGCGGGCCGAGCAGTACTTC

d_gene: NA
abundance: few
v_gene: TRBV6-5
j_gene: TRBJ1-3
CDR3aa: CASSPGQGSGNTIYF
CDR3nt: TGTGCCAGCAGTCCTGGGCAGGGCTCTGGAAACACCATATATTTT

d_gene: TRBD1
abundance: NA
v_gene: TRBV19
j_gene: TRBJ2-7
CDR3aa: CASSKWGQNYEQYF
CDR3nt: TGTGCCAGTAGTAAGTGGGGACAGAACTACGAGCAGTACTTC

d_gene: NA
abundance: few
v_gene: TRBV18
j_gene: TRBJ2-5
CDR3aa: CASSPPNQETQYF
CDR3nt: TGTGCCAGCTCACCCCCCAACCAAGAGACCCAGTACTTC

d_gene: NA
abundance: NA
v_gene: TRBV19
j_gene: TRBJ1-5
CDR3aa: CASSRVNTWASNQPQHF
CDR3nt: TGTGCCAGTAGTAGGGTTAATACCTGGGCCTCAAATCAGCCCCAGCATTTT

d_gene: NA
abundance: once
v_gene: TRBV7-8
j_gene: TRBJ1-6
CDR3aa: CASSLRTPNSPLHF
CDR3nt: TGTGCCAGCAGCCTCCGGACACCTAATTCACCCCTCCACTTT

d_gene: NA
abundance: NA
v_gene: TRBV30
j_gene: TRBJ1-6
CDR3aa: CAWAYSGNRSPLHF
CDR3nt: TGTGCCTGGGCCTATTCAGGGAATCGATCACCCCTCCACTTT

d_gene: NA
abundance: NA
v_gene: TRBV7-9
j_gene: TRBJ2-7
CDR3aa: CASSLSQAYEQYF
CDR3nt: TGTGCCAGCAGCTTATCCCAGGCCTACGAGCAGTACTTC

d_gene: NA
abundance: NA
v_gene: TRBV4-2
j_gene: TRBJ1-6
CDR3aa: CASSLGSGVESPLHF
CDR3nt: TGTGCCAGCAGCCTGGGGTCGGGGGTGGAATCCCCCCTCCACTTT

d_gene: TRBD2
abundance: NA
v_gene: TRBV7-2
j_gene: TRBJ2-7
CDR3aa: CASSRSGGRTYEQYF
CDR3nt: TGTGCCAGCAGCCGTAGCGGGGGACGTACCTACGAGCAGTACTTC

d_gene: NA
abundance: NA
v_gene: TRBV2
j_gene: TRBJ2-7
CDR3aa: CASSLLAALAYEQYF
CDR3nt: TGTGCCAGCAGTCTACTAGCAGCATTAGCCTACGAGCAGTACTTC

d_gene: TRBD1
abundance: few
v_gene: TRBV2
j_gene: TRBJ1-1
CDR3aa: CASSEGTGSEAFF
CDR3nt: TGTGCCAGCAGTGAAGGGACAGGGTCTGAAGCTTTCTTT

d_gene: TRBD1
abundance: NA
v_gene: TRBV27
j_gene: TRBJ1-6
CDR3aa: CASSPPTTGYNSPLHF
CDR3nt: TGTGCCAGCAGCCCCCCAACGACAGGGTATAATTCACCCCTCCACTTT

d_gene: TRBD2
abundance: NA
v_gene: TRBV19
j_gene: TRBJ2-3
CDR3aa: CASSIDGGGDTQYF
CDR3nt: TGTGCCAGTAGTATCGACGGGGGGGGAGATACGCAGTATTTT

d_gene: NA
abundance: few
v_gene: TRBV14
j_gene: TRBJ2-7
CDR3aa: CASSQVALLTGEQYF
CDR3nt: TGTGCCAGCAGCCAAGTGGCACTCCTTACGGGCGAGCAGTACTTC

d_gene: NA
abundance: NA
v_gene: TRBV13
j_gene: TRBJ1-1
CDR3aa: CASSFSLQSEAFF
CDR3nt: TGTGCCAGCAGCTTTTCACTACAATCTGAAGCTTTCTTT

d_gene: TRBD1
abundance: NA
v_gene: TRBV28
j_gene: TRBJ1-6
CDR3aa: CASSPTGGLSLSSYNSPLHF
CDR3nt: TGTGCCAGCAGCCCAACAGGGGGCCTTTCCCTGAGCTCCTATAATTCACCCCTCCACTTT

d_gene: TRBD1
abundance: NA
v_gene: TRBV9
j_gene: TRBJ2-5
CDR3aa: CASSPTTGEYGETQYF
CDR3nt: TGTGCCAGCAGCCCAACGACAGGGGAGTATGGGGAGACCCAGTACTTC

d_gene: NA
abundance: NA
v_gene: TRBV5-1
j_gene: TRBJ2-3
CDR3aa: CASSPRQITDTQYF
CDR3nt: TGCGCCAGCAGCCCCCGACAGATAACAGATACGCAGTATTTT

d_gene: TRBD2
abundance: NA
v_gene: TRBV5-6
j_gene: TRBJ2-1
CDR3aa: CASSLGLAGAVGEQFF
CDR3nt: TGTGCCAGCAGCTTGGGACTAGCGGGGGCGGTAGGCGAGCAGTTCTTC

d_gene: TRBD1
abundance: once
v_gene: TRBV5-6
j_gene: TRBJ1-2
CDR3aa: CASSFPGQSYGYTF
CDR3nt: TGTGCCAGCAGCTTTCCGGGACAGTCCTATGGCTACACCTTC